The rows below give T cell receptor beta chains drawn from one sample of a study of blood T cell repertoires in COVID-19. Sequenced by immunoSEQ multiplex PCR; TCRdb stores in-frame clones only, minus some. The table records roughly 260,000 clones, about nine tenths of them present only once. The source material was peripheral blood. Every receptor here comes from a man between 60 and 75 years old who had recovered from COVID-19. Each CDR3 is given with its conserved first and last residue. Fields, in order: J gene, V gene, D gene, clone size, CDR3 DNA, CDR3 protein. D genes are given only for firm matches. For some rows the clone size is stated as once, few or many, or as a class when expanded; others skip it.

j_gene: TRBJ2-3
v_gene: TRBV6-1
d_gene: .
abundance: .
CDR3nt: TGTGCCAGCAGTGAAGTCAACACAGATACGCAGTATTTT
CDR3aa: CASSEVNTDTQYF

j_gene: TRBJ2-5
v_gene: TRBV5-1
d_gene: TRBD2
abundance: .
CDR3nt: TGCGCCAGCAGCTTGGTGGGGACTAGCGGGGGCCCTCGGAGGGAGACCCAGTACTTC
CDR3aa: CASSLVGTSGGPRRETQYF

j_gene: TRBJ2-1
v_gene: TRBV19
d_gene: .
abundance: .
CDR3nt: TGTGCCAGTAAGTTGGCGGGTGAGCAGTTCTTC
CDR3aa: CASKLAGEQFF

j_gene: TRBJ2-5
v_gene: TRBV5-1
d_gene: TRBD1
abundance: .
CDR3nt: TGCGCCAGCAGCTGGGACAGGGTAGAAGAGACCCAGTACTTC
CDR3aa: CASSWDRVEETQYF

j_gene: TRBJ2-7
v_gene: TRBV18
d_gene: .
abundance: .
CDR3nt: TGTGCCAGCTCACCGGAGGAGACCAACTACGAGCAGTACTTC
CDR3aa: CASSPEETNYEQYF

j_gene: TRBJ1-5
v_gene: TRBV11-3
d_gene: TRBD1
abundance: many
CDR3nt: TGTGCCAGCAGCTCCCGGGACAGGGGCTGCAATCAGCCCCAGCATTTT
CDR3aa: CASSSRDRGCNQPQHF

j_gene: TRBJ1-1
v_gene: TRBV12-3/TRBV12-4
d_gene: .
abundance: .
CDR3nt: TGTGCCAGCGAGCGGCGTCCGAACACTGAAGCTTTCTTT
CDR3aa: CASERRPNTEAFF

j_gene: TRBJ2-1
v_gene: TRBV10-3
d_gene: TRBD2
abundance: .
CDR3nt: TGTGCCATCAGTGAAAAAGCGGGGGGGTGTGAGCAGTTCTTC
CDR3aa: CAISEKAGGCEQFF

j_gene: TRBJ2-2
v_gene: TRBV5-1
d_gene: .
abundance: .
CDR3nt: TGCGCCAGCCTTCAGGAACCTTCGAACACCGGGGAGCTGTTTTTT
CDR3aa: CASLQEPSNTGELFF

j_gene: TRBJ2-5
v_gene: TRBV5-5
d_gene: TRBD1
abundance: .
CDR3nt: TGTGCCAGCAGCTTGGTTGGGACAGGGAAAGAGACCCAGTACTTC
CDR3aa: CASSLVGTGKETQYF

j_gene: TRBJ1-2
v_gene: TRBV5-4
d_gene: .
abundance: few
CDR3nt: TGTGCCAGCAGCTTGGTTGGGAGCTATGGCTACACCTTC
CDR3aa: CASSLVGSYGYTF

j_gene: TRBJ2-7
v_gene: TRBV10-3
d_gene: .
abundance: .
CDR3nt: TGTGCCATCAGTGATTTCGAGGGTTCCTACGAGCAGTACTTC
CDR3aa: CAISDFEGSYEQYF

j_gene: TRBJ1-6
v_gene: TRBV4-2
d_gene: .
abundance: .
CDR3nt: TGTGCCAGCAGCCAAGAAGACAGTTCTAAGAATTCACCCCTCCACTTT
CDR3aa: CASSQEDSSKNSPLHF

j_gene: TRBJ1-1
v_gene: TRBV19
d_gene: TRBD1
abundance: .
CDR3nt: TGTGCCAGTAGTAAGACAGGGGGCTTGAACACTGAAGCTTTCTTT
CDR3aa: CASSKTGGLNTEAFF

j_gene: TRBJ1-3
v_gene: TRBV5-1
d_gene: TRBD1
abundance: once
CDR3nt: TGCGCCAGCAGCTCCAGCCCCCCGACAGGGGGCGGAAACACCATATATTTT
CDR3aa: CASSSSPPTGGGNTIYF

j_gene: TRBJ1-2
v_gene: TRBV7-2
d_gene: .
abundance: .
CDR3nt: TGTGCCAGCAGCCCAGGGGCGCGTCCCCGCCTTAACTATGGCTACACCTTC
CDR3aa: CASSPGARPRLNYGYTF